Each of the 21 T cell receptor beta chains below was sequenced from the same sample in a study of shared clonotypes between healthy human individuals. Terminally differentiated effector memory CD45RA+ cells were excluded from the naive CD8 cells, which were CD45RO-negative and positively selected for CCR7. Produced via immunoSEQ multiplex PCR; TCRdb's table is partial and in-frame only. In the table there are fewer than 700,000 clones, roughly 95% of which are singletons. The sample comprised naive CD8+ T cells sorted from blood. The receptors were sampled from a woman in her 30s in good health.

This clone was seen just once. V usage is TRBV18 and J usage is TRBJ2-7; D tentatively fits TRBD1 or TRBD2 (5 bases each). Germline V gene sequence: CDR1 KGHSH, CDR2 LQKENI. The CDR3 contains 14 residues. Trimming left V 4 bases short and J 3 bases short, with 13 bases between. The CDR3 reads CASSQGRVNYEQYF. The CDR3 DNA is TGTGCCAGCTCACAGGGACGGGTGAACTACGAGCAGTACTTC.

The CDR3 sequence is CASSHPRPGGPADTQYF. The DNA of the CDR3 is TGTGCCAGCAGCCACCCCCGGCCGGGAGGGCCGGCAGATACGCAGTATTTT. V usage is TRBV5-6 and J usage is TRBJ2-3; 8 positions agree with TRBD2. The germline V gene encodes CDR1 SGHDT and CDR2 YYEEEE. V shed 4 bases, J shed 4 bases, and the junction held 14 bases outside the gene matches. There are 17 residues in the CDR3.

This chain uses TRBV7-9 with TRBJ2-7, with D perhaps matching TRBD2 (6 bases). Trimming took 10 bases from V and 1 from J, leaving 17 bases between them. This CDR3 spans 14 amino acids. Germline values: CDR1 SEHNR, CDR2 FQNEAQ (reference sequence). DNA for the CDR3: TGTGCCACCTCCCGCCTAGCGTTGTCCTACGAGCAGTACTTC. As protein: CATSRLALSYEQYF.

V gene TRBV28 combines with J gene TRBJ2-3; D gene uncertain. Per the germline V gene, CDR1 is MDHEN and CDR2 is SYDVKM. V dropped 3 bases and J dropped 6 bases, with 13 bases sitting between them. The CDR3 runs to 14 residues. CDR3 sequence: CASSLPLSYDTQYF. The CDR3 bases are TGTGCCAGCAGTTTGCCTCTATCCTACGATACGCAGTATTTT.

The V and J genes are TRBV7-9 and TRBJ2-7, with 11 positions matching TRBD2. V shed 3 bases, J shed 5 bases, and the junction held 3 bases outside the gene matches. This CDR3 spans 14 amino acids. Looked up from germline, CDR1 is SEHNR and CDR2 is FQNEAQ (reference sequence). CDR3 nucleotides: TGTGCCAGCAGCTTTCTAGCGGGAGGCGACGAGCAGTACTTC. Its protein product is CASSFLAGGDEQYF.

This chain joins TRBV5-6 and TRBJ1-3; 9 positions agree with TRBD1. V trimming: 4 bases; J trimming: 8 bases; junction bases outside the gene matches: 4. Per the germline V gene, CDR1 is SGHDT and CDR2 is YYEEEE. This CDR3 comprises 13 residues. The CDR3 nucleotides read TGTGCCAGCAGCGAGACAGGGGGGTACACCATATATTTT. This sequence encodes CASSETGGYTIYF.

This clone was seen only a few times. V gene TRBV27 combines with J gene TRBJ2-7; the D call may be TRBD1 or TRBD2 (5 bases each). Germline V gene lookup returns CDR1 MNHEY and CDR2 SMNVEV (reference sequence). The ends were cut back, 3 bases at V and 7 bases at J, with 10 bases in the middle. The CDR3 is 12 residues long. The CDR3 DNA is TGTGCCAGCAGTTTCGGGACGGGAGAGCAGTACTTC. Encoded protein: CASSFGTGEQYF.

A word on this clone: This CDR3 is also generated by other DNA sequences in the sample. The V call is TRBV28, the J call TRBJ1-1, with D tentatively TRBD1 (6 bases). The CDR3 is made up of 14 amino acids. Trimming cost V 1 base and J 4 bases, with 10 bases left between them. Germline V lookup: CDR1 MDHEN, CDR2 SYDVKM. The CDR3 sequence: CASSLSGVGTEAFF. CDR3 coding DNA: TGTGCCAGCAGTTTATCAGGGGTAGGCACTGAAGCTTTCTTT.

This clone was observed a single time. The chain couples TRBV29-1 to TRBJ2-1; weak D call: TRBD1 (5 bases). The CDR3 runs 15 residues. V lost 0 bases and J lost 5, with 14 bases in between. Germline CDR1 SQVTM, CDR2 ANQGSEA. The CDR3 loop reads CSVEERSQVNNEQFF. DNA for the CDR3: TGCAGCGTTGAAGAAAGATCACAGGTGAACAATGAGCAGTTCTTC.

The V call is TRBV5-8, the J call TRBJ2-7; D is ambiguous. The CDR3 covers 12 residues. V was pared by 1 base and J by 4 bases, with 6 bases between. Germline-derived CDR1 and CDR2 are SGHTS and YDEGEE. The CDR3 region has the DNA TGTGCCAGCAGCTTGCTTTCGTACGAGCAGTACTTC. Protein: CASSLLSYEQYF.

The chain carries TRBV7-8 and TRBJ1-2, with D hard to call. This CDR3 has 15 amino acids. V was cut by 3 bases and J by 2 bases, with 13 bases left in between. Germline V gene lookup returns CDR1 SGHVS and CDR2 FQNEAQ. The CDR3 protein is CASSLLRGRNYGYTF. In DNA, the CDR3 is TGTGCCAGCAGCTTGCTCCGAGGACGGAACTATGGCTACACCTTC. The full variable domain, with the rest looked up from reference TRBV7-8 and TRBJ1-2, is GAGVSQSPRYKVAKRGQDVALRCDPISGHVSLFWYQQALGQGPEFLTYFQNEAQLDKSGLPSDRFFAERPEGSVSTLKIQRTQQEDSAVYLCASSLLRGRNYGYTFGSGTRLTVV.

V usage is TRBV6-5 and J usage is TRBJ1-2, with D hard to call. Trimming took 6 bases from V and 8 from J, leaving 10 bases between them. The germline V gene encodes CDR1 MNHEY and CDR2 SVGAGI. The length of the CDR3 is 11 residues. This CDR3 reads CASSDMWGYTF. CDR3 sequence (DNA): TGTGCCAGCAGCGACATGTGGGGCTACACCTTC.

The chain combines TRBV28 with TRBJ2-1, with D tentatively TRBD2 (5 bases). Germline V CDR1 and CDR2: MDHEN, SYDVKM. The CDR3 has 14 residues. V was clipped by 3 bases and J by 7 bases, with 13 bases between them. This CDR3 reads CASSFRYSGNEQFF. The CDR3 DNA follows: TGTGCCAGCAGTTTTCGTTATTCGGGAAATGAGCAGTTCTTC.

On this clone: Other nucleotide sequences from this sample produce the same CDR3. V is TRBV9 and J is TRBJ2-7, with 9 bases matching TRBD1. The J segment lost 2 bases and the V segment lost 3 bases, leaving 3 bases of the junction unmatched. The CDR3 has 14 residues. Germline loops: CDR1 SGDLS, CDR2 YYNGEE. This CDR3 is CASSAGQGPYEQYF. CDR3 coding DNA: TGTGCCAGCAGCGCGGGACAGGGTCCCTACGAGCAGTACTTC.

This chain joins TRBV6-1 and TRBJ1-2, with D unclear. V lost 8 bases, J lost 5 bases, and 9 bases lay in between. The germline gives CDR1 MNHNS, CDR2 SASEGT. The length of the CDR3 is 11 residues. The CDR3 sequence is CASESGYGYTF. In nucleotides, the CDR3 is TGTGCCAGCGAGTCGGGGTATGGCTACACCTTC.

V is TRBV2 and J is TRBJ2-5; D might be TRBD2 (5 bases). The V and J ends lost 6 bases and 1 base respectively, with 15 bases between them. This CDR3 has 15 amino acids. CDR1 and CDR2 from the germline V gene are SNHLY and FYNNEI. The DNA for the CDR3 is TGTGCCAGCAGAGGCTTGGACCGGGGCCAAGAGACCCAGTACTTC. Translated, it gives CASRGLDRGQETQYF.

The J gene is TRBJ2-7, the V gene TRBV27; D is possibly TRBD2 (7 bases). V lost 0 bases to trimming and J lost 0 bases, with 12 bases between them. The CDR3 is made up of 16 amino acids. Looked up from germline, CDR1 is MNHEY and CDR2 is SMNVEV (reference sequence). The CDR3 DNA is TGTGCCAGCAGTTTATCTGCGGGGGCGTACTCCTACGAGCAGTACTTC. Protein sequence: CASSLSAGAYSYEQYF.

This clone was observed a single time. The CDR3 loop is CASSPRSGSTDTQYF. Written as DNA, the CDR3 is TGTGCCAGCAGCCCGCGTAGCGGGAGCACAGATACGCAGTATTTT. The V call is TRBV7-9, the J call TRBJ2-3; 7 nucleotides agree with TRBD2. The germline CDR1 and CDR2 sequences are SEHNR and FQNEAQ (reference sequence). The CDR3 loop spans 15 amino acids. The trim removed 5 bases at V and 0 bases at J, leaving 5 bases unmatched.

The V gene is TRBV4-1, the J gene TRBJ2-2; 14 positions match TRBD2. Germline-derived CDR1 and CDR2 are MGHRA and YSYEKL. Trimming took 4 bases from V and 1 from J; bases not matched to a gene: 5. The CDR3 covers 18 residues. The CDR3 spells CASSLGLAGGMNTGELFF. In DNA form, the CDR3 reads TGCGCCAGCAGCCTAGGACTAGCGGGAGGTATGAACACCGGGGAGCTGTTTTTT.

The chain couples TRBV4-1 to TRBJ1-2; D is unclear. This CDR3 has 15 amino acids. Trimming shortened V by 0 bases and J by 6 bases, and 14 bases separated the two germline ends. CDR1 and CDR2 (germline): MGHRA, YSYEKL. CDR3 in DNA: TGCGCCAGCAGCCAAGATTCCGGGCCAAGAAATGGCTACACCTTC. Its translation: CASSQDSGPRNGYTF.

The rearrangement links TRBV28 to TRBJ2-7; 8 positions match TRBD1. Germline V gives CDR1 MDHEN, CDR2 SYDVKM. Trimming at V came to 0 bases and at J to 6 bases, leaving 4 bases not matched to a gene. CDR3 length: 14 residues. The CDR3 spells CASSLWDRAREQYF. The CDR3 DNA reads TGTGCCAGCAGTTTATGGGACAGGGCTCGCGAGCAGTACTTC.